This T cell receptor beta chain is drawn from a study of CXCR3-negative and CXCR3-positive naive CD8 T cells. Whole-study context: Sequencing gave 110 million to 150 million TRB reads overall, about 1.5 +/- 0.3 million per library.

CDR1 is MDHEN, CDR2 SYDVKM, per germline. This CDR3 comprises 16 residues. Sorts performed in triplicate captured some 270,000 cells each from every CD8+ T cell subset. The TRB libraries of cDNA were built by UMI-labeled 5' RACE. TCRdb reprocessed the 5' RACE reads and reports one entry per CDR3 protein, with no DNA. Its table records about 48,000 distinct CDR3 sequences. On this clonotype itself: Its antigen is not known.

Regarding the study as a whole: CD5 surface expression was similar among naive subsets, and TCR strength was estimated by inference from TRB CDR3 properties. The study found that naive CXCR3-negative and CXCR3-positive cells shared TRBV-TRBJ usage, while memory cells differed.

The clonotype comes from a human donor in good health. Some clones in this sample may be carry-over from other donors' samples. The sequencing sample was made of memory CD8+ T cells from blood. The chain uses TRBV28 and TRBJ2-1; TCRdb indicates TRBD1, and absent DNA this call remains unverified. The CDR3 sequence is CASSPPWGSKFSEQFF.